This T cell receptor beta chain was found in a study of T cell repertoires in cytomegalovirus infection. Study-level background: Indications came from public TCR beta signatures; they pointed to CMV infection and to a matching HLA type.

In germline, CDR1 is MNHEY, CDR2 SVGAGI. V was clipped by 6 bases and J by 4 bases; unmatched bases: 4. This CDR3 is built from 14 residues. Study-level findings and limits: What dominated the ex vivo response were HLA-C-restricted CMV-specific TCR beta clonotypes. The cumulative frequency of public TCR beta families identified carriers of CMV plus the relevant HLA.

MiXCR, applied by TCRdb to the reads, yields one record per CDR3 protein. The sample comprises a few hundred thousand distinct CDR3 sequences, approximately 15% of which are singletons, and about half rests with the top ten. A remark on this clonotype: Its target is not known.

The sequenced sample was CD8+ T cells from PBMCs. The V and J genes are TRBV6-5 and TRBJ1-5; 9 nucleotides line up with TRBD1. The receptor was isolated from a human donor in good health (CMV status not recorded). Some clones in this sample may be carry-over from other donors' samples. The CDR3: CASRPQGANQPQHF. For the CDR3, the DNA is TGTGCCAGCAGACCACAGGGGGCGAATCAGCCCCAGCATTTT.